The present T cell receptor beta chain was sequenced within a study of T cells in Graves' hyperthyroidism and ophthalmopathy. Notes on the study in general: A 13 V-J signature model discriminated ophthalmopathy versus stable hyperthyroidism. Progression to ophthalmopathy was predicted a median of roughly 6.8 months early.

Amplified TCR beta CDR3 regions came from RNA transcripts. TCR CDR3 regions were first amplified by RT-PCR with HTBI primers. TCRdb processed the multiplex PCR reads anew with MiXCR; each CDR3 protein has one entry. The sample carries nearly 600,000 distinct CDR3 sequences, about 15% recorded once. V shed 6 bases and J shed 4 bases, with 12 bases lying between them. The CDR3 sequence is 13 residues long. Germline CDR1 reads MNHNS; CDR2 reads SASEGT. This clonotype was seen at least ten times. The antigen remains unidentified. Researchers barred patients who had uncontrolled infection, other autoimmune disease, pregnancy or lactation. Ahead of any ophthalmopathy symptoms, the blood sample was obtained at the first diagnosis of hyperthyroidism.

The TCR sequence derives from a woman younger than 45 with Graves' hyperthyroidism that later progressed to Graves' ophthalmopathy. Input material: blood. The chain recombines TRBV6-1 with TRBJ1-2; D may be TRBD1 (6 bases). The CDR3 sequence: CASSNREGYGYTF. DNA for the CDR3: TGTGCCAGCAGCAACAGGGAGGGCTATGGCTACACCTTC.